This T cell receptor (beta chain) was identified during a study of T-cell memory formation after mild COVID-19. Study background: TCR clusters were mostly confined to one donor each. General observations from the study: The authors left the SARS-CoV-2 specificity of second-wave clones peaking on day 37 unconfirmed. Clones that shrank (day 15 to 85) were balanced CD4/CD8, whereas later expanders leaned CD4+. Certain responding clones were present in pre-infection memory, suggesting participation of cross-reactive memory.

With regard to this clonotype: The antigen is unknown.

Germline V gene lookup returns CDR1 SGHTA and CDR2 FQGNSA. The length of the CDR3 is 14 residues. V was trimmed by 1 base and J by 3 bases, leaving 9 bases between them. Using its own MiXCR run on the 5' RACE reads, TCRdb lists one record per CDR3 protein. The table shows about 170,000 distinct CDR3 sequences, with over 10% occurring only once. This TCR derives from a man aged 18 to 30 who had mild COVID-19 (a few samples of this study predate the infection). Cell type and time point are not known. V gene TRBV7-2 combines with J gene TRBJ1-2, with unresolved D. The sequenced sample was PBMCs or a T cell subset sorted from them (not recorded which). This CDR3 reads CASSLGGRHYGYTF. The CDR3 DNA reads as TGTGCCAGCAGCTTAGGAGGGAGACACTATGGCTACACCTTC.